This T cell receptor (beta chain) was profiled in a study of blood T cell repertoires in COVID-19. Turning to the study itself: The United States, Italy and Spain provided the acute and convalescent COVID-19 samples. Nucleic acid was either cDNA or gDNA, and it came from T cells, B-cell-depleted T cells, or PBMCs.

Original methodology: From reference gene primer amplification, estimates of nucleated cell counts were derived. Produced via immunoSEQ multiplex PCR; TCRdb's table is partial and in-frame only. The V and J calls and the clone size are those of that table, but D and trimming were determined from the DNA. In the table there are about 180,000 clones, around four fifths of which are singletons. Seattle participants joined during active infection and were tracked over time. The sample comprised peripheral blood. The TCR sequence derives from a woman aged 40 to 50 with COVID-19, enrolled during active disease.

As DNA, the CDR3 is TGCGCCAGCAGCTTCGGACTAGCGGGAGGGCTGTACACCGGGGAGCTGTTTTTT. Its translation is CASSFGLAGGLYTGELFF. The rearrangement uses TRBV5-1 and TRBJ2-2; TRBD2 aligns across 15 bases. Germline V gene sequence: CDR1 SGHRS, CDR2 YFSETQ. The CDR3 extends over 18 amino acids. With 2 bases clipped from V and 3 bases from J, the junction kept 5 bases outside the gene matches.